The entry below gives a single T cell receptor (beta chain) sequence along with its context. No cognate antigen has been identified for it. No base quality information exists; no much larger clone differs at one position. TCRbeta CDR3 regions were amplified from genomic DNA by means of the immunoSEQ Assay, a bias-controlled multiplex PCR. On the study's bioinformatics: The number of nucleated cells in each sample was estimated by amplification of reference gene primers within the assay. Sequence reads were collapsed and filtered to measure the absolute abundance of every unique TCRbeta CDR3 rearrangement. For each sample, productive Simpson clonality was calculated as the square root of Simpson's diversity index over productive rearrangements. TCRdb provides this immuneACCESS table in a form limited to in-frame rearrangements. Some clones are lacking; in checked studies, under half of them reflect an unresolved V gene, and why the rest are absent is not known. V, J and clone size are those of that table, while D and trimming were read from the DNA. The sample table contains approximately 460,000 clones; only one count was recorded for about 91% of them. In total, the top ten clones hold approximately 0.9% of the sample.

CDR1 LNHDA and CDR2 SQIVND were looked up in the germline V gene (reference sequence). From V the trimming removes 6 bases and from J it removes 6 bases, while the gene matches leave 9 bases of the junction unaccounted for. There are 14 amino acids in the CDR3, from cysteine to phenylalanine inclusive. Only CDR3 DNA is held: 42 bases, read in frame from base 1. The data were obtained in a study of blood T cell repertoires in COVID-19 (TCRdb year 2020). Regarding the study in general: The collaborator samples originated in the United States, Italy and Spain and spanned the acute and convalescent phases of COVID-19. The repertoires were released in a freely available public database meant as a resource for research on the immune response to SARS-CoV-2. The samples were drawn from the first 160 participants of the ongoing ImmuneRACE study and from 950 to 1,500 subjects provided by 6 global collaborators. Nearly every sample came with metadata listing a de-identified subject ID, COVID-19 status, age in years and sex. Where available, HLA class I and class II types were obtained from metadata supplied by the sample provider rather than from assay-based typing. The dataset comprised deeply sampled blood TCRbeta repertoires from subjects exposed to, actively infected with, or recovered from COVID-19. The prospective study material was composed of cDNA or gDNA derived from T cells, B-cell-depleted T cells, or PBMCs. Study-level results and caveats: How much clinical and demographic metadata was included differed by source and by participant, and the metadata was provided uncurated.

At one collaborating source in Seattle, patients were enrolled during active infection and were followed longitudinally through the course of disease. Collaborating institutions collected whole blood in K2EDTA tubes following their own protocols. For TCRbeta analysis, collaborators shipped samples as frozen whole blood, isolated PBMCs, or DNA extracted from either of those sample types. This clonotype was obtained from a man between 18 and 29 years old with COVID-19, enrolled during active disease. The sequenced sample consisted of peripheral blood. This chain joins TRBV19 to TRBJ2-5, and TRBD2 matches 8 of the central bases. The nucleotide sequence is TGTGCCAGTAGGCCCCCCGGGACTAGAAAGACCCAGTACTTC. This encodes CASRPPGTRKTQYF. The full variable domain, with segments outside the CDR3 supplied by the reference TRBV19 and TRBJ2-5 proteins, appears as DGGITQSPKYLFRKEGQNVTLSCEQNLNHDAMYWYRQDPGQGLRLIYYSQIVNDFQKGDIAEGYSVSREKKESFPLTVTSAQKNPTAFYLCASRPPGTRKTQYFGPGTRLLVL.